The clone carrying this TCR beta chain came up many times. Original methodology: Reference gene primers were amplified, and this amplification served to estimate nucleated cell counts. The repertoire was sequenced with immunoSEQ multiplex PCR; TCRdb's copy has only in-frame clones and lacks some. That table is the source of V, J and clone size, and D and trimming were worked out from the DNA. The table records fewer than 400,000 clones, 89% of them present only once. This specimen comes from a study of blood T cell repertoires in COVID-19. On the study more broadly: COVID-19 samples, acute and convalescent, were from the United States, Italy and Spain.

The Seattle patients, enrolled during active infection, were followed longitudinally. Germline assignment: CDR1 SNHLY and CDR2 FYNNEI. The V end lost 7 bases, the J end lost 1 base, and 15 bases lay between the germline ends. This CDR3 spans 15 amino acids. Material: peripheral blood. J is TRBJ2-3 and V is TRBV2; D possibly corresponds to TRBD1 (6 bases). This sequence was found in a woman aged 25 to 39 with COVID-19, enrolled during active disease. CDR3 region: CASTGTNYGTDTQYF. The CDR3 bases are TGTGCCAGCACGGGGACAAATTATGGCACAGATACGCAGTATTTT.